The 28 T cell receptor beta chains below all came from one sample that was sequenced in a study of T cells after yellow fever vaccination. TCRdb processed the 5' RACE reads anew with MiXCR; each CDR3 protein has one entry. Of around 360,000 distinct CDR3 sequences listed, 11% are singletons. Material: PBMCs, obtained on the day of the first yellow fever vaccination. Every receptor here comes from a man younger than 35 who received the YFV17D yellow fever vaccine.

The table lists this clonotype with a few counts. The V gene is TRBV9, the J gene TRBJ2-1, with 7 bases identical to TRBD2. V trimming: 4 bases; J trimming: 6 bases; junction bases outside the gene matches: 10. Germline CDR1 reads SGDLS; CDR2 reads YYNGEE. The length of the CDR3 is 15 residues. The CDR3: CASSTWTRLINEQFF. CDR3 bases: TGTGCCAGCAGCACTTGGACTAGACTGATCAATGAGCAGTTCTTC.

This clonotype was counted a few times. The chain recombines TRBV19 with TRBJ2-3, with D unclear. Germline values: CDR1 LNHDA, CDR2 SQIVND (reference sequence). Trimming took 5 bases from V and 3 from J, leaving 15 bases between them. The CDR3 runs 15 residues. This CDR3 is CASSLSSGVTDTQYF. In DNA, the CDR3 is TGTGCCAGTAGTCTGTCCTCGGGCGTTACAGATACGCAGTATTTT.

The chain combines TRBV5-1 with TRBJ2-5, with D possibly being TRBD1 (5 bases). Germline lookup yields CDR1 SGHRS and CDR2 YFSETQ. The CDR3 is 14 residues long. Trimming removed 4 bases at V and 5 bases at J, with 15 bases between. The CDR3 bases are TGCGCCAGCAGCCATTCAGGGTTTGCGGAGACCCAGTACTTC. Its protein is CASSHSGFAETQYF.

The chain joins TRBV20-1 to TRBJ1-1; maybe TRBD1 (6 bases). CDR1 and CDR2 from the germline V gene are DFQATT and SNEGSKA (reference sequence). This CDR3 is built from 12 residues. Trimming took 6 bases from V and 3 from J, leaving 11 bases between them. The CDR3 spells CSAKQGYTEAFF. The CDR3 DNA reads TGCAGTGCCAAACAGGGCTACACTGAAGCTTTCTTT.

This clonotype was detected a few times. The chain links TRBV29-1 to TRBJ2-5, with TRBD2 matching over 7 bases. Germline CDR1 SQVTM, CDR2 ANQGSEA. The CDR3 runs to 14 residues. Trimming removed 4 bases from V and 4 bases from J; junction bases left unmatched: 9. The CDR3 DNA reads TGCAGCGTTGTCGAGCGGGGAAGGGGAGAGACCCAGTACTTC. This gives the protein CSVVERGRGETQYF.

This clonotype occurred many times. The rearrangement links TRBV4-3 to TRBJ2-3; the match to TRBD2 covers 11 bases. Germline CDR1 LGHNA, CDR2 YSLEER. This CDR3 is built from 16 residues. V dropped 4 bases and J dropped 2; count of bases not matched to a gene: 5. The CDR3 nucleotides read TGCGCCAGCAGCCTCCAACTAGCGGGGGACACAGATACGCAGTATTTT. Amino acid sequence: CASSLQLAGDTDTQYF.

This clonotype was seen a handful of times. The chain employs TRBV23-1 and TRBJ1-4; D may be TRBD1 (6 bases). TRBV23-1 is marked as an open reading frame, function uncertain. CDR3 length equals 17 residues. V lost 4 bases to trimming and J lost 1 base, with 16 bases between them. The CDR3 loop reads CASSPGHCLLTNEKLFF. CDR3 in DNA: TGCGCCAGCAGTCCGGGACATTGCCTCTTAACTAATGAAAAACTGTTTTTT.

CDR3 coding DNA: TGCAGTGCTTCCTGGACTAGCGGGGCGCGGGATACGCAGTATTTT. It is translated as CSASWTSGARDTQYF. The rearrangement uses TRBV20-1 and TRBJ2-3; the match to TRBD2 covers 12 bases. The V gene's germline CDR1 is DFQATT and CDR2 SNEGSKA (reference sequence). The V and J ends lost 5 bases and 6 bases, in that order; junction bases with no gene match: 9. The CDR3 length is 15 residues.

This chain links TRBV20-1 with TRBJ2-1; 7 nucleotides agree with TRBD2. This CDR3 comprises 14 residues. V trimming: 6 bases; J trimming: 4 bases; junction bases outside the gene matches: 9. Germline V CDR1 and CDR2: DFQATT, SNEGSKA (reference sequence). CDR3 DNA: TGCAGTGCGTCCGATGGCGGGAGATACAATGAGCAGTTCTTC. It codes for CSASDGGRYNEQFF.

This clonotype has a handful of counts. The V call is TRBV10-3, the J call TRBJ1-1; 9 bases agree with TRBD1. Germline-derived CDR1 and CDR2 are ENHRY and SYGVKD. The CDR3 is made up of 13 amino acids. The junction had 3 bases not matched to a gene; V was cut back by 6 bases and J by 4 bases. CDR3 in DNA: TGTGCCATCAGGGGACAGGGCTCCACTGAAGCTTTCTTT. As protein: CAIRGQGSTEAFF.

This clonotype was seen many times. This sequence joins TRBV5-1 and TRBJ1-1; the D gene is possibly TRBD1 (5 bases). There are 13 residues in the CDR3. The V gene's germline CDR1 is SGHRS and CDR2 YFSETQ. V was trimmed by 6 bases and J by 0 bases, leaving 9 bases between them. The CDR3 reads CASKQAMNTEAFF. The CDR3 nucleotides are TGCGCCAGCAAACAGGCGATGAACACTGAAGCTTTCTTT.

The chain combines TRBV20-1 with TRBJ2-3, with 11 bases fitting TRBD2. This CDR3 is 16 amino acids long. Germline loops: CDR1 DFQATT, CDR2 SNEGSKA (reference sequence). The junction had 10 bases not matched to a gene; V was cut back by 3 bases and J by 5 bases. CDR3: CSARARLAGLGDTQYF. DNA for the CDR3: TGCAGTGCTAGGGCTAGACTAGCGGGGCTTGGAGATACGCAGTATTTT.

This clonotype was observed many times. CDR3 in amino acids: CASSSQKGAGELFF. In nucleotides, the CDR3 is TGTGCCAGCAGCTCCCAGAAGGGCGCCGGGGAGCTGTTTTTT. J is TRBJ2-2 and V is TRBV7-2; D uncertain. Germline loops: CDR1 SGHTA, CDR2 FQGNSA. Trimming removed 4 bases at V and 6 bases at J, with 12 bases between. The CDR3 consists of 14 residues.

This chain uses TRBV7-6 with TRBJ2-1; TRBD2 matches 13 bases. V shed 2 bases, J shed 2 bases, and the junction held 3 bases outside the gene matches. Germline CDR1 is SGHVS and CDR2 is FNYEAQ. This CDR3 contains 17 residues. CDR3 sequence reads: CASSLRLAGGTYNEQFF. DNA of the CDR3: TGTGCCAGCAGCTTACGACTAGCGGGGGGTACCTACAATGAGCAGTTCTTC.

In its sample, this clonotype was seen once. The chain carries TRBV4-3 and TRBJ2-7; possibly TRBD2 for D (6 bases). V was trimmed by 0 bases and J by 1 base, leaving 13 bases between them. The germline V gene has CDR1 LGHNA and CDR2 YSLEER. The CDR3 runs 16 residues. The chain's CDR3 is CASSQDLSGPSYEQYF. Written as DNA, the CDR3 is TGCGCCAGCAGCCAAGATCTAAGCGGGCCTTCCTACGAGCAGTACTTC.

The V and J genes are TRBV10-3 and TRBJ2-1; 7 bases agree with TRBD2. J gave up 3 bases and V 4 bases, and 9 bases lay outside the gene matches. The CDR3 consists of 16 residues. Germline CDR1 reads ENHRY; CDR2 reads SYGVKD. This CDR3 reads CAISALAADLYNEQFF. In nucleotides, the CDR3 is TGTGCCATCAGTGCCCTAGCGGCTGACCTCTACAATGAGCAGTTCTTC.

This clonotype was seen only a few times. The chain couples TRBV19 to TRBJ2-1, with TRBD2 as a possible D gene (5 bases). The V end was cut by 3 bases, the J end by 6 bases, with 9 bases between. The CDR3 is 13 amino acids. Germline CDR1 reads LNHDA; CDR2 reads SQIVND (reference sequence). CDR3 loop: CASSIRGSNEQFF. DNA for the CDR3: TGTGCCAGTAGTATCCGAGGGTCCAATGAGCAGTTCTTC. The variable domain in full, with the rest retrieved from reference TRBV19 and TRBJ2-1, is DGGITQSPKYLFRKEGQNVTLSCEQNLNHDAMYWYRQDPGQGLRLIYYSQIVNDFQKGDIAEGYSVSREKKESFPLTVTSAQKNPTAFYLCASSIRGSNEQFFGPGTRLTVL.

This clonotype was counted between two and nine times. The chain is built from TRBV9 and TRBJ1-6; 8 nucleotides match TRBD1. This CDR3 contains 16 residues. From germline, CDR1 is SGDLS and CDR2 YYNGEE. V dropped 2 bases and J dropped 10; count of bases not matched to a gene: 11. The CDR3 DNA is TGTGCCAGCAGCGTTGGCCAGGGGGCTGGAAGATCACCCCTCCACTTT. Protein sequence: CASSVGQGAGRSPLHF.

The chain's CDR3 is CASSAWGTTEAFF. The CDR3 bases are TGTGCCAGCAGCGCTTGGGGAACCACTGAAGCTTTCTTT. V gene TRBV3-1 combines with J gene TRBJ1-1; D uncertain. This CDR3 has 13 amino acids. V was pared by 5 bases and J by 4 bases, with 11 bases between. CDR1 is LGHDT, CDR2 YNNKEL, per germline (reference sequence).

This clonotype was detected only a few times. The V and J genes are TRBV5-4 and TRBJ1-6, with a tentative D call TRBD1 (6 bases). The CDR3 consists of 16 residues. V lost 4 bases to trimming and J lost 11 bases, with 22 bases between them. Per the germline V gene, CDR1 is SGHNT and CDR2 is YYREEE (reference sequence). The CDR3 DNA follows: TGTGCCAGCAGCGCGGGATTGACAGGATCATGGGCACCCCTCCACTTT. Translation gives CASSAGLTGSWAPLHF.

CDR3 in DNA: TGTGCCAGCAGCTTAGGATTTCGGACGGAAGAGACCCAGTACTTC. This sequence encodes CASSLGFRTEETQYF. The chain links TRBV7-2 to TRBJ2-5; D gene unclear. V shed 1 base and J shed 3 bases, with 12 bases lying between them. This CDR3 is 15 amino acids long. CDR1 is SGHTA and CDR2 is FQGNSA in the germline V gene.

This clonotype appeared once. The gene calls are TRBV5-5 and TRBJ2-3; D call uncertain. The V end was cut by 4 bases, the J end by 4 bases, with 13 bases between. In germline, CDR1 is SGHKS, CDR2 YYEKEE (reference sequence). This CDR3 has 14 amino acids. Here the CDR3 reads CASSPPASSDTQYF. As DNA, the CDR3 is TGTGCCAGCAGCCCCCCGGCGAGCTCAGATACGCAGTATTTT.

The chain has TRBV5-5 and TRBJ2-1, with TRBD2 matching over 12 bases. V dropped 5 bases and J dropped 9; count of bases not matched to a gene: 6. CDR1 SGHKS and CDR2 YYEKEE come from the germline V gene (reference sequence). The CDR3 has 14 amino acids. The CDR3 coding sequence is TGTGCCAGCAGTCGGACTAGCGGGGACGGTGAGCAGTTCTTC. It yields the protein CASSRTSGDGEQFF.

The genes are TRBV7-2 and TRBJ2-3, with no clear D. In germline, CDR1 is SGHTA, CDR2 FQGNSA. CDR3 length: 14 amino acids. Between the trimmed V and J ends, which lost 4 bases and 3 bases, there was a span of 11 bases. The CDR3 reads CASSSAPITDTQYF. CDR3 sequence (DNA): TGTGCCAGCAGCTCTGCCCCGATTACAGATACGCAGTATTTT.

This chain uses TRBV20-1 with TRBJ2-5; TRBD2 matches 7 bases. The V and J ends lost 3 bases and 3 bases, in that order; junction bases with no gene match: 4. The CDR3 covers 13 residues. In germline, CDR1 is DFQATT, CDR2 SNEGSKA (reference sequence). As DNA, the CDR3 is TGCAGTGCTAGGCCGGGGAGGGAAGAGACCCAGTACTTC. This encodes CSARPGREETQYF.

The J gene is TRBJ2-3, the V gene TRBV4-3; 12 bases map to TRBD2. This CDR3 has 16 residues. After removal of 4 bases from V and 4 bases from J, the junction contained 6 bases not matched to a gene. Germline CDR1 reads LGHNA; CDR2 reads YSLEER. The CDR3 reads CASSLRLAGEADTQYF. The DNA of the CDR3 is TGCGCCAGCAGCCTCCGACTAGCGGGGGAAGCAGATACGCAGTATTTT.

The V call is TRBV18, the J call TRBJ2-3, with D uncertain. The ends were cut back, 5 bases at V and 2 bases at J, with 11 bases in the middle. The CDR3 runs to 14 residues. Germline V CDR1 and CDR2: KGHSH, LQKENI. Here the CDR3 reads CASSVGRYTDTQYF. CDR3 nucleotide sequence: TGTGCCAGCTCAGTAGGAAGATACACAGATACGCAGTATTTT. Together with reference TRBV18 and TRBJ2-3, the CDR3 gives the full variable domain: NAGVMQNPRHLVRRRGQEARLRCSPMKGHSHVYWYRQLPEEGLKFMVYLQKENIIDESGMPKERFSAEFPKEGPSILRIQQVVRGDSAAYFCASSVGRYTDTQYFGPGTRLTVL.

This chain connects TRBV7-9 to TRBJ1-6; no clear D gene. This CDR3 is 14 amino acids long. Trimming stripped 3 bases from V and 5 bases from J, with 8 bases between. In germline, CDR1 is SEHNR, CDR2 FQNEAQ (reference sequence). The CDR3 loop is CASSLGRDNSPLHF. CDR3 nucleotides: TGTGCCAGCAGCTTGGGCAGAGATAATTCACCCCTCCACTTT.